This is a list of T cell receptor beta chains from one sample in a study of blood T cell repertoires in COVID-19. Method: immunoSEQ multiplex PCR; TCRdb's copy keeps in-frame clones and lacks some. Among 150,000 to 200,000 clones listed, roughly 80% were seen once. Sequencing was performed on PBMCs or T cells enriched from blood (not recorded which). These receptors originate from a woman in her fifties or sixties who had recovered from COVID-19. The CDR3 runs from the conserved cysteine through the conserved F or W. D genes are given only for firm matches. Clone size is not always given. Where it is, it says once, few, many or a class for expanded clones.

DNA | CDR3 | D | V | size | J
TGCGCCAGCAGCCCTGGGAGTGGAAACACCATATATTTT | CASSPGSGNTIYF | . | TRBV5-1 | . | TRBJ1-3
TGTGCCAGCACCCCGCTCGACAGGTCGAATCAGCCCCAGCATTTT | CASTPLDRSNQPQHF | . | TRBV2 | . | TRBJ1-5
TGTGCCAGCAGTTCCCAGGGTCAGCCCTATGGCTACACCTTC | CASSSQGQPYGYTF | . | TRBV28 | . | TRBJ1-2
TGTGCCATTTCCGGGGGGGCCTACGAGCAGTACTTC | CAISGGAYEQYF | TRBD2 | TRBV6-5 | . | TRBJ2-7
TGTGCCAGTGCATCAGTGGCCTACGAGCAGTACTTC | CASASVAYEQYF | . | TRBV19 | once | TRBJ2-7
TGTGCCAGCAGTAGGGCAGGGTCTCAAGAGACCCAGTACTTC | CASSRAGSQETQYF | . | TRBV28 | . | TRBJ2-5
TGTGCCAGCAGCTTCCGACTAGCGGGGGCTGGGAACACCGGGGAGCTGTTTTTT | CASSFRLAGAGNTGELFF | TRBD2 | TRBV7-2 | few | TRBJ2-2
TGTGCCAGCAGCTTAGGCGGGGTTGGTAGGAATGAGCAGTTCTTC | CASSLGGVGRNEQFF | . | TRBV11-3 | few | TRBJ2-1
TGTGCCAGCAGCCAAAAAGGCGGACAGAAGAATTCACCCCTCCACTTT | CASSQKGGQKNSPLHF | . | TRBV3-1/TRBV3-2 | . | TRBJ1-6
TGCGCCAGCAGCCAAGGGTTAGACAGCTCCTACGAGCAGTACTTC | CASSQGLDSSYEQYF | . | TRBV4-3 | . | TRBJ2-7
TGTGCCAGCAGCTTAGGGGGAGCTGGGGCCAACGTCCTGACTTTC | CASSLGGAGANVLTF | . | TRBV5-4 | . | TRBJ2-6
TGTGCCAGCAGGACCGAATCCAACAGGGTGGCCTACAATGAGCAGTTCTTC | CASRTESNRVAYNEQFF | . | TRBV7-2 | . | TRBJ2-1
TGTGCCAGCAGCCGCCCCCCTGCCTTAGAGGCGCAGTATTTT | CASSRPPALEAQYF | . | TRBV7-2 | . | TRBJ2-3
TGTGCCAGCAGTTTAGCAGGGCTCCGGAACACTGAAGCTTTCTTT | CASSLAGLRNTEAFF | . | TRBV28 | . | TRBJ1-1
TGTGCCAGCTCACCGGGACAGCTCAACGAGCAGTACTTC | CASSPGQLNEQYF | TRBD1 | TRBV18 | . | TRBJ2-7
TGTGCCAGCAGCACTCAGGAGACAGGCTACGAGCAGTACTTC | CASSTQETGYEQYF | . | TRBV7-8 | . | TRBJ2-7
TGTGCCAGCAGCTTCGATTCGGGAGATATAGGCAGGGCCCAGTACTTC | CASSFDSGDIGRAQYF | . | TRBV5-4 | few | TRBJ2-5
TGTGCCAGCAGGGCCAACAGGGAGCAGTTCTTC | CASRANREQFF | . | TRBV28 | . | TRBJ2-1
TGCGCCAGCAGCTCTGCGGGAGGTAATTCCTACAATGAGCAGTTCTTC | CASSSAGGNSYNEQFF | TRBD2 | TRBV5-1 | once | TRBJ2-1
TGTGCCAGCAGCCAACAGACAGGGGGCGAGCAGTACTTC | CASSQQTGGEQYF | TRBD1 | TRBV14 | . | TRBJ2-7
TGTGCCAGCAGCTTGGGACAGGTGAACACTGAAGCTTTCTTT | CASSLGQVNTEAFF | . | TRBV5-6 | . | TRBJ1-1
TGTGCCAGCAGTGAGTCGGGGGATTCACCCCTCCACTTT | CASSESGDSPLHF | . | TRBV6-1 | . | TRBJ1-6
TGTGCCAGCAGCCCCGGACAGGGGGGCTACGAGCAGTACTTC | CASSPGQGGYEQYF | TRBD1 | TRBV13 | . | TRBJ2-7
TGTGCCAGCTCACTCTCGGTGGAGACCCAGTACTTC | CASSLSVETQYF | . | TRBV18 | once | TRBJ2-5
TGTGCCAGCAGCGTAGGCGGACTAGCGGCAGATACGCAGTATTTT | CASSVGGLAADTQYF | TRBD2 | TRBV9 | . | TRBJ2-3
TGTGCCAGCAGCTTAGCGCCCCACAGGGTGGACTATGGCTACACCTTC | CASSLAPHRVDYGYTF | . | TRBV7-6 | once | TRBJ1-2
TGTGCCAGCAGCCTAACAGATACGCAGTATTTT | CASSLTDTQYF | . | TRBV4-2 | . | TRBJ2-3
TGTGCCAGCAGCGCGCCGGGACAGTATTATTACGAGCAGTACTTC | CASSAPGQYYYEQYF | TRBD1 | TRBV7-3 | . | TRBJ2-7
TGTGCCAGCAGCTTAGCAACTATAGCGGGTATCTACAATGAGCAGTTCTTC | CASSLATIAGIYNEQFF | TRBD2 | TRBV7-8 | . | TRBJ2-1
TGTGCCAGCAGCCCGGGTTGGAATCAGCCCCAGCATTTT | CASSPGWNQPQHF | . | TRBV27 | . | TRBJ1-5
TGTGCCAGCAGCTACTGGGACAAAATCTACGAGCAGTACTTC | CASSYWDKIYEQYF | . | TRBV6-5 | . | TRBJ2-7
TGTGCCAGCAGCCCCCGGGACAGAAGGACCTATGGCTACACCTTC | CASSPRDRRTYGYTF | TRBD1 | TRBV5-6 | . | TRBJ1-2
TGCGCCAGCAGCCTTGGCCAGGGGGCAACTAATGAAAAACTGTTTTTT | CASSLGQGATNEKLFF | TRBD1 | TRBV5-1 | . | TRBJ1-4
TGCGCCAGCAGCCAAGATAAGTCCGCAGCTAACTATGGCTACACCTTC | CASSQDKSAANYGYTF | . | TRBV4-3 | . | TRBJ1-2
TGTGCCAGTCTCAGGGCTAACTTCTATGGCTACACCTTC | CASLRANFYGYTF | . | TRBV19 | . | TRBJ1-2
TGTGCCAGCTCACGAACGACTAGCGGGGGGGCCGACTCCTACGAGCAGTACTTC | CASSRTTSGGADSYEQYF | TRBD2 | TRBV18 | once | TRBJ2-7
TGCGCCAGCAGCTTGGGTGCTAGCGGGAGGGCGGAGCAGTACTTC | CASSLGASGRAEQYF | TRBD2 | TRBV5-1 | . | TRBJ2-7
TGTGCCAGCAGTTCCCTCCTTGGCTACACCTTC | CASSSLLGYTF | . | TRBV6-5 | . | TRBJ1-2
TGTGCCAGCAGGCCGTCAGGACTAGCCATCTACGAGCAGTACTTC | CASRPSGLAIYEQYF | TRBD2 | TRBV6-5 | . | TRBJ2-7
TGTGCCAGCGGGACACGCAATTCACCCCTCCACTTT | CASGTRNSPLHF | . | TRBV12-3/TRBV12-4 | . | TRBJ1-6
TGTGCCAGTAATCAACAGGGGGCGTCTGGGGCCAACGTCCTGACTTTC | CASNQQGASGANVLTF | TRBD1 | TRBV19 | . | TRBJ2-6
TGCGCCAGCAGCTTATGGAGCGGGGGGGACAATGAGCAGTTCTTC | CASSLWSGGDNEQFF | TRBD2 | TRBV5-1 | . | TRBJ2-1
TGTGCCAGCTCATCAGCGGGAGGGCCGGGAGACAACAATGAGCAGTTCTTC | CASSSAGGPGDNNEQFF | TRBD2 | TRBV18 | . | TRBJ2-1
TGTGCCAGCAGCCCAGCGCAGCGGCCCACAGATACGCAGTATTTT | CASSPAQRPTDTQYF | . | TRBV7-9 | . | TRBJ2-3
TGTGCCAGCAGTGAAGCGCTCAAGGGGGGGTTATATTTT | CASSEALKGGLYF | . | TRBV6-1 | . | TRBJ1-3